The 21 T cell receptor beta chains below all came from one sample that was sequenced in a study of cytotoxic CD8 clonotypes in ibrutinib-treated CLL (dated by TCRdb to 2020 to 2022). The time point label of this sample denotes: more than 10 months on ibrutinib. The library came from the immunoSEQ multiplex PCR assay. TCRdb obtained this table from immuneACCESS and retained in-frame rearrangements with V and J assigned. These tables miss some clones; where compared with another copy, unresolved V genes account for less than half of the shortfall, and the remainder is unexplained. The sample data list tens of thousands of clones, and over 75% of these were observed just once. The ten top clones hold under 4% of the sample. The sequencing here drew on PBMCs, taken after 12 months of ibrutinib treatment. These receptors originate from a human donor with chronic lymphocytic leukemia.

The chain uses TRBV30 and TRBJ2-1; D is perhaps TRBD2 (6 bases). The CDR3 totals 15 residues. The V end was cut by 0 bases, the J end by 7 bases, with 16 bases between. Germline values: CDR1 GTSNPN, CDR2 SVGIG (reference sequence). The CDR3 bases are TGTGCCTGGAGTGTGTCGGACTACCCGGGAAATGAGCAGTTCTTC. The encoded protein is CAWSVSDYPGNEQFF.

The rearrangement links TRBV18 to TRBJ1-4, with D possibly TRBD1 on 5 matching bases. This CDR3 is built from 14 residues. Germline CDR1 is KGHSH and CDR2 is LQKENI. Trimming stripped 2 bases from V and 8 bases from J, with 12 bases between. In nucleotides, the CDR3 is TGTGCCAGCTCACCAGGCCAGGGAGGGGAAAAACTGTTTTTT. Protein: CASSPGQGGEKLFF.

This chain connects TRBV29-1 to TRBJ1-4; D is unresolved. Trimming pared 0 bases from V and 3 bases from J, leaving 11 bases between. The CDR3 loop spans 15 amino acids. Germline CDR1 and CDR2: SQVTM and ANQGSEA. The CDR3 here is CSVEDPLKPNEKLFF. The CDR3 nucleotides read TGCAGCGTTGAAGATCCCCTCAAGCCTAATGAAAAACTGTTTTTT.

The chain couples TRBV28 to TRBJ1-2; the D is unclear. Trimming took 3 bases from V and 5 from J, leaving 4 bases between them. The CDR3 sequence is 11 residues long. Germline V CDR1 and CDR2: MDHEN, SYDVKM. The CDR3 bases are TGTGCCAGCAGTTTCGGTTATGGCTACACCTTC. Its protein product is CASSFGYGYTF.

The chain employs TRBV27 and TRBJ2-1, with unresolved D. Germline V gives CDR1 MNHEY, CDR2 SMNVEV (reference sequence). The CDR3 is 18 residues long. With 5 bases removed from V and 0 bases from J, the gap between germline ends came to 20 bases. In nucleotides, the CDR3 is TGTGCCAGCAGTCCATGGCGGCCCGGGCTGGGCTCCTACAATGAGCAGTTCTTC. Translating gives CASSPWRPGLGSYNEQFF.

The chain has TRBV5-4 and TRBJ2-5; the match to TRBD1 covers 7 bases. The CDR3 extends over 14 amino acids. Unmatched junction bases numbered 3, after V lost 0 bases and J lost 4 bases. Per germline, CDR1 SGHNT and CDR2 YYREEE (reference sequence). The CDR3 loop reads CASSLGAGGETQYF. CDR3 bases: TGTGCCAGCAGCTTGGGGGCAGGGGGAGAGACCCAGTACTTC.

The chain is built from TRBV19 and TRBJ1-2, with unresolved D. Germline V lookup: CDR1 LNHDA, CDR2 SQIVND (reference sequence). Deletions cut 3 bases from V and 3 bases from J, with 8 bases between. The CDR3 totals 13 residues. The CDR3 DNA reads TGTGCCAGTAGTATGTCAGGCTACTATGGCTACACCTTC. It translates to CASSMSGYYGYTF.

The chain joins TRBV5-1 to TRBJ2-5; TRBD1 agrees at 9 bases. The trim removed 4 bases at V and 4 bases at J, leaving 5 bases unmatched. Germline values: CDR1 SGHRS, CDR2 YFSETQ. The CDR3 totals 14 residues. CDR3 residues: CASSATGGAETQYF. The DNA for the CDR3 is TGCGCCAGCAGCGCAACAGGGGGCGCAGAGACCCAGTACTTC.

This chain uses TRBV19 with TRBJ2-7; no clear D gene. CDR1 LNHDA and CDR2 SQIVND come from the germline V gene (reference sequence). CDR3 length: 13 residues. Trimming removed 1 base at V and 3 bases at J, with 7 bases between. CDR3 sequence (DNA): TGTGCCAGTAGTATAGGTCCAGGCTACGAGCAGTACTTC. This codes for CASSIGPGYEQYF.

The J gene is TRBJ2-7, the V gene TRBV6-5; 13 bases agree with TRBD2. With V trimmed by 7 bases and J by 5 bases, 8 bases remained unmatched. The V gene's germline CDR1 is MNHEY and CDR2 SVGAGI. The CDR3 loop spans 15 amino acids. This CDR3 reads CASNDRTSGSHEQYF. The CDR3 DNA reads as TGTGCCAGCAACGACCGGACTAGCGGGAGCCACGAGCAGTACTTC.

This clone was seen a few times. This chain links TRBV30 with TRBJ2-3; D possibly corresponds to TRBD1 (5 bases). CDR3 length equals 14 residues. V dropped 6 bases and J dropped 3 bases, with 16 bases sitting between them. Per germline, CDR1 GTSNPN and CDR2 SVGIG (reference sequence). Written as DNA, the CDR3 is TGTGCCTGCCGTCAGGGTTTCGGTACAGATACGCAGTATTTT. Translating gives CACRQGFGTDTQYF.

The gene calls are TRBV11-2 and TRBJ2-2; D not certain. Germline V CDR1 and CDR2: SGHAT, FQNNGV. V was cut by 4 bases and J by 0 bases, with 18 bases left in between. The CDR3 is made up of 18 amino acids. CDR3: CASSSRARFNTNTGELFF. The CDR3 bases are TGTGCCAGCAGCTCCCGAGCCCGATTTAACACGAACACCGGGGAGCTGTTTTTT.

The CDR3 spells CASSLDGTSNEQFF. In DNA form, the CDR3 reads TGCGCCAGCAGCTTGGACGGGACCTCCAATGAGCAGTTCTTC. This sequence joins TRBV5-1 and TRBJ2-1; D may match TRBD1 or TRBD2 (5 bases each). V shed 0 bases and J shed 6 bases, with 10 bases lying between them. This CDR3 contains 14 residues. The germline gives CDR1 SGHRS, CDR2 YFSETQ.

This clone has only one observation. Germline and junction disagree at one end, which may indicate a read error. V is TRBV29-1 and J is TRBJ2-1, with D possibly matching TRBD2 (5 bases). CDR3 length: 11 residues. Germline-derived CDR1 and CDR2 are SQVTM and ANQGSEA. CDR3 in amino acids: CSVSTRNGQFF. The CDR3 region has the DNA TGCAGCGTTTCTACTAGGAATGGGCAGTTCTTC.

The chain carries TRBV5-1 and TRBJ2-1; 10 bases are a match to TRBD2. V dropped 4 bases and J dropped 0; count of bases not matched to a gene: 13. This CDR3 contains 19 residues. Looked up from germline, CDR1 is SGHRS and CDR2 is YFSETQ. In DNA form, the CDR3 reads TGCGCCAGCAGCCTGACCGCAATACCTAGCGGGAGCTCCTACAATGAGCAGTTCTTC. Amino acid sequence: CASSLTAIPSGSSYNEQFF.

A single count supports this clone. The chain joins TRBV4-3 to TRBJ1-2; D call uncertain. CDR3 length: 14 residues. Germline V lookup: CDR1 LGHNA, CDR2 YSLEER. V was cut by 0 bases and J by 2 bases, with 7 bases left in between. In nucleotides, the CDR3 is TGCGCCAGCAGCCAAGAAACGGCGAACTATGGCTACACCTTC. Its protein product is CASSQETANYGYTF.

The rearrangement uses TRBV19 and TRBJ2-7; D unresolved. This CDR3 has 12 residues. V was shortened by 5 bases and J by 1 base, with 6 bases between the two germline ends. CDR1 and CDR2 (germline): LNHDA, SQIVND (reference sequence). The CDR3 region has the DNA TGTGCCAGTAGTGCGCAATCCTACGAGCAGTACTTC. It specifies CASSAQSYEQYF.

The chain is built from TRBV6-1 and TRBJ2-2; unclear D gene. V was cut by 9 bases and J by 1 base, with 15 bases left in between. CDR3 length equals 15 residues. The germline CDR1 and CDR2 sequences are MNHNS and SASEGT. CDR3 residues: CASALRALNTGELFF. As DNA, the CDR3 is TGTGCCAGTGCCCTCCGGGCCTTGAACACCGGGGAGCTGTTTTTT.

This chain links TRBV7-2 with TRBJ2-2; TRBD1 aligns across 7 bases. Germline V gene sequence: CDR1 SGHTA, CDR2 FQGNSA. Trimming took 2 bases from V and 4 from J; bases not matched to a gene: 10. This CDR3 spans 17 amino acids. CDR3 DNA: TGTGCCAGCAGCTTAAGTAAGGGGGCTAGTTTCACCGGGGAGCTGTTTTTT. Translating it yields CASSLSKGASFTGELFF.

The V call is TRBV13, the J call TRBJ2-7; 8 bases line up with TRBD1. This CDR3 is 16 amino acids long. Germline V lookup: CDR1 PRHDT, CDR2 FYEKMQ (reference sequence). V gave up 5 bases and J gave up 3 bases; unmatched junction bases: 12. CDR3 sequence reads: CASSTRTGTVLYEQYF. The CDR3 coding sequence is TGTGCCAGCAGCACTCGGACAGGGACAGTCCTCTACGAGCAGTACTTC.

This chain connects TRBV28 to TRBJ2-5; a possible D gene is TRBD1 (8 bases). The V end was cut by 8 bases, the J end by 5 bases, with 21 bases between. From germline, CDR1 is MDHEN and CDR2 SYDVKM. CDR3 length: 15 amino acids. CDR3 in amino acids: CASHKSQGGRETQYF. CDR3 in DNA: TGTGCCAGCCACAAATCACAGGGGGGGCGGGAGACCCAGTACTTC.